The rows below give T cell receptor beta chains drawn from one sample of a study of cytomegalovirus exposure and HLA in healthy donors. Data came from immunoSEQ multiplex PCR; TCRdb stores just in-frame clones and leaves some out. Here the sample spans more than 150,000 clones, 84% being singletons. Source material: PBMCs. The receptors derive from a man aged 18 to 35 in good health and CMV-seropositive. Each CDR3 is given without its conserved first and last residue. The D gene is left open where the match is weak.

v_gene	j_gene	d_gene	CDR3aa
TRBV9	TRBJ2-7	TRBD1	ASSVDRGSYEQY
TRBV4-1	TRBJ2-1	TRBD2	ASTLVAGGYNEQF
TRBV6-1	TRBJ2-3	TRBD1	ASSGANRGGTDTQY
TRBV12-2	TRBJ1-5	.	ASRLGRTSNQPQH
TRBV6-4	TRBJ2-1	TRBD2	ASSEKVRTSGRNEQF
TRBV25-1	TRBJ2-1	.	AAQRVRAQF
TRBV7-2	TRBJ1-2	.	ASSFRGSSYGYT
TRBV9	TRBJ1-3	.	ASSYNQGNTIY
TRBV9	TRBJ2-5	TRBD2	ASSARGLAGVEETQY
TRBV27	TRBJ1-1	.	ASSLGRNTEAF
TRBV19	TRBJ2-1	TRBD2	ASSIPGTNYNEQF
TRBV5-6	TRBJ1-1	.	ASSLGTGNTEAF
TRBV6-1	TRBJ1-2	.	ASSETARGGYT
TRBV28	TRBJ2-1	TRBD2	ASSRLGSGRRSYNEQF
TRBV29-1	TRBJ2-1	.	SVVAGSNEQF
TRBV19	TRBJ2-7	TRBD1	ASLKTGDYEQY
TRBV28	TRBJ2-7	TRBD1	ATNRGNYEQY
TRBV2	TRBJ2-7	.	ASSEARGRTYEQY
TRBV5-6	TRBJ2-7	TRBD1	ASSFGTGGNEQY
TRBV5-1	TRBJ2-2	.	ASSLGQAVTGELF
TRBV28	TRBJ1-1	TRBD1	ASSSASGTGFTEAF
TRBV15	TRBJ2-7	TRBD1	ATSGTGISYEQY
TRBV28	TRBJ1-4	.	ASRSPTGKMEKLF
TRBV4-1	TRBJ1-2	.	ASSQLLQAVDGYT
TRBV7-2	TRBJ1-3	.	ASSLRHSREGTIY
TRBV6-6	TRBJ1-1	.	ASSYSKTPPVKAF
TRBV27	TRBJ2-1	.	ASTSRGNEQF
TRBV6-1	TRBJ2-7	TRBD2	ASSLGLAYEQY
TRBV28	TRBJ2-2	.	ASSIPQGPGELF
TRBV9	TRBJ1-2	.	ASSAPPGQLNYGYT
TRBV7-9	TRBJ1-5	.	ASSHGLPGQPQH
TRBV6-5	TRBJ1-1	.	ASSYGDIRNTEAF
TRBV2	TRBJ1-2	.	ASSDDSVPYGYT
TRBV28	TRBJ1-1	TRBD1	AGKNRGGSTEAF
TRBV5-5	TRBJ1-3	.	ASTRQGTTYSGNTIY
TRBV14	TRBJ2-7	TRBD1	ASSQDRRDRVSYEQY
TRBV7-3	TRBJ2-3	TRBD2	ASSSSGIADTQY
TRBV6-5	TRBJ2-7	.	ASSSNRKLTYEQY
TRBV5-1	TRBJ2-7	TRBD1	ASSPRGQGYEQY
TRBV6-4	TRBJ2-7	.	ARIIPKTASYEQY
TRBV21-1	TRBJ1-2	.	ASSKRGRLGTGHGYT
TRBV28	TRBJ2-7	.	ASYNGRGYEQY
TRBV9	TRBJ1-1	.	ASSAQTPGSTEAF
TRBV2	TRBJ1-4	TRBD1	ASRDRGGTNEKLF
TRBV18	TRBJ2-2	TRBD1	ASSPTGADTGELF
TRBV29-1	TRBJ2-3	.	SVGGGTDTQY
TRBV29-1	TRBJ2-1	TRBD2	SVKGLAGGYNEQF
TRBV25-1	TRBJ2-5	.	ASSGDSGETQY
TRBV27	TRBJ2-2	TRBD2	ASSPRGGSTNTGELF
TRBV5-4	TRBJ2-3	TRBD2	ASSPGSGSEDTQY